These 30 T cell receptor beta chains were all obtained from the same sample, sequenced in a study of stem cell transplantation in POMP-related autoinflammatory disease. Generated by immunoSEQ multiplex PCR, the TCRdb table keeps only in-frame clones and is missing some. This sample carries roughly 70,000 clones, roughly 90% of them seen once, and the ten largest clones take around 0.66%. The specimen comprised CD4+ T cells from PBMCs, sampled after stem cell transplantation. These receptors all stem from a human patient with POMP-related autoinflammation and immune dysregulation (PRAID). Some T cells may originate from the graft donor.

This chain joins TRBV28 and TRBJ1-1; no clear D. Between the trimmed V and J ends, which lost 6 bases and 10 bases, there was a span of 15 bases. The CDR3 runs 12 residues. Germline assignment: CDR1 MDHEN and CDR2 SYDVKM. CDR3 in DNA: TGTGCCAGCAGCCAGCAACGTGATCGAGCTTTCTTT. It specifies CASSQQRDRAFF.

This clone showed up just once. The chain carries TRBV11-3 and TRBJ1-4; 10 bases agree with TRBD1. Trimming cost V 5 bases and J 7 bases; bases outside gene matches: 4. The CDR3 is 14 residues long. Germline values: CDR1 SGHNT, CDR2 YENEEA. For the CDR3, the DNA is TGTGCCAGCAGCCCGACAGGGGGCGGTGAAAAACTGTTTTTT. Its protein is CASSPTGGGEKLFF.

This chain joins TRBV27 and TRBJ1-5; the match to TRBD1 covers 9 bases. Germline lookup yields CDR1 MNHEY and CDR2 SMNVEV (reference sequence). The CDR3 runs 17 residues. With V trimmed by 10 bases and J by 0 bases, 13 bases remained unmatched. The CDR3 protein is CATHPRGTGYSNQPQHF. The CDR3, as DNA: TGTGCCACCCACCCCCGGGGGACAGGGTATAGCAATCAGCCCCAGCATTTT.

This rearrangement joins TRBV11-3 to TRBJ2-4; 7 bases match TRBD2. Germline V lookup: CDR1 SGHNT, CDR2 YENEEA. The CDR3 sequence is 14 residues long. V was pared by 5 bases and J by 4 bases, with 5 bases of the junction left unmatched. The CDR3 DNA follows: TGTGCCAGCAGCCCGGGAGGCACTAAAAACATTCAGTACTTC. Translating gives CASSPGGTKNIQYF.

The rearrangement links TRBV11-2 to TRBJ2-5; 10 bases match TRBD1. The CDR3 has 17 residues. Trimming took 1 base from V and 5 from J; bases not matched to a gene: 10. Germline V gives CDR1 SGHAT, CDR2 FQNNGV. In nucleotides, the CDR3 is TGTGCCAGCAGCTTAGGCGACAGGGGGCGATTCGGGGAGACCCAGTACTTC. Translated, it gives CASSLGDRGRFGETQYF.

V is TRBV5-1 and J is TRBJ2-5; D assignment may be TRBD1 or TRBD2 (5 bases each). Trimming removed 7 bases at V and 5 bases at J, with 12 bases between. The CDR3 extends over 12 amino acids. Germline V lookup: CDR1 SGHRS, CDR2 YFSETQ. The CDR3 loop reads CASGDLLETQYF. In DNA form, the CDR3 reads TGCGCCAGCGGGGACCTACTTGAGACCCAGTACTTC.

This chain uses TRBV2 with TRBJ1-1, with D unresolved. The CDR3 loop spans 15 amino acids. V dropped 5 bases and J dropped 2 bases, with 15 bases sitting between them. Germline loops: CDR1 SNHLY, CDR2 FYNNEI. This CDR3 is CASSLTSPPNTEAFF. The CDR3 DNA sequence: TGTGCCAGCAGTTTGACAAGTCCACCTAACACTGAAGCTTTCTTT.

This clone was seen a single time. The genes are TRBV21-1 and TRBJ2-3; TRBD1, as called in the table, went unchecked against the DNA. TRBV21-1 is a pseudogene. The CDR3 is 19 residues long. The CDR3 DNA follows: TGTGCCAGCAGCAAGGATGCCCTCCGGGACAGGGTAAGCACAGATACGCAGTATTTT. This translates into CASSKDALRDRVSTDTQYF.

CDR3 sequence (DNA): TGTGCCTGTCTATCGGGCACAGATACGCAGTATTTT. It encodes CACLSGTDTQYF. The chain employs TRBV30 and TRBJ2-3, with D unresolved. The V end lost 6 bases, the J end lost 1 base, and 8 bases lay between the germline ends. The germline V gene has CDR1 GTSNPN and CDR2 SVGIG (reference sequence). The CDR3 runs 12 residues.

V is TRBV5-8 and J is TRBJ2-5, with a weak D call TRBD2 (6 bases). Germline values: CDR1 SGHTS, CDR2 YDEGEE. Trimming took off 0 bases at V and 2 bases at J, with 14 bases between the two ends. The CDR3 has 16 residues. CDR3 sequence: CASSLDEGGGQETQYF. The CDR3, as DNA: TGTGCCAGCAGCTTGGATGAGGGAGGCGGTCAAGAGACCCAGTACTTC.

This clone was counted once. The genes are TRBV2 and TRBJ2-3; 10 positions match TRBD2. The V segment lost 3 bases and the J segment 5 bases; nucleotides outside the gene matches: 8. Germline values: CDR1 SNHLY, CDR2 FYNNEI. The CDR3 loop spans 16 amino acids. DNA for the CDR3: TGTGCCAGCAGTGACGCTAGCGGGAGTGGGGGAGATACGCAGTATTTT. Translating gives CASSDASGSGGDTQYF.

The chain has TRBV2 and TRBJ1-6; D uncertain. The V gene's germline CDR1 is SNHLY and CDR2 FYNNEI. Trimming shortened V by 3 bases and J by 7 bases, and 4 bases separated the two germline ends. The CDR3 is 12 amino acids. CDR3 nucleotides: TGTGCCAGCAGTGATAACAATTCACCCCTCCACTTT. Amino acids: CASSDNNSPLHF.

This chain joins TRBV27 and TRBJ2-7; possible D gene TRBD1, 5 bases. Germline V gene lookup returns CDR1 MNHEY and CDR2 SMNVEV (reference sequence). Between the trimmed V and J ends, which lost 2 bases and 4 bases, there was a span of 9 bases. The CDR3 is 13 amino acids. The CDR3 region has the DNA TGTGCCAGCAGTTTAGTGAAGGGGTACGAGCAGTACTTC. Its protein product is CASSLVKGYEQYF.

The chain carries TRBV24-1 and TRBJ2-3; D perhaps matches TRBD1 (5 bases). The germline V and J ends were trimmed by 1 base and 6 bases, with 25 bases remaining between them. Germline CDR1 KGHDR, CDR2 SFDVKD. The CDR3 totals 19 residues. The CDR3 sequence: CATSDFFQQGGSPSDTQYF. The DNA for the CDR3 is TGTGCCACCAGTGATTTCTTTCAGCAGGGCGGTTCCCCGTCGGATACGCAGTATTTT.

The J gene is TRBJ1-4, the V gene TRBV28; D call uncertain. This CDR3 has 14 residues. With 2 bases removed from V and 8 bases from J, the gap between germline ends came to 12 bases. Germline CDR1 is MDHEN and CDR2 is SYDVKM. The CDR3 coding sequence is TGTGCCAGCAGTTTAACGGCAACAAGGGAAAAACTGTTTTTT. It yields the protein CASSLTATREKLFF.

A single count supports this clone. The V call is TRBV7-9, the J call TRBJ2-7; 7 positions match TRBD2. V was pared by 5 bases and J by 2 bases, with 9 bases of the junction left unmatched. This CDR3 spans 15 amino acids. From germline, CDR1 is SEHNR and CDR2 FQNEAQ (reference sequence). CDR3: CASSMLGGWPYEQYF. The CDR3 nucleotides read TGTGCCAGCAGCATGCTGGGAGGGTGGCCCTACGAGCAGTACTTC.

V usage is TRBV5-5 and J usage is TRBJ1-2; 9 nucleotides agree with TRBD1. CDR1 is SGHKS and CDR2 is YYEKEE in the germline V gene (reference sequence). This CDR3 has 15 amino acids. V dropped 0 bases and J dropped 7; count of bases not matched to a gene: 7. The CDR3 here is CASSLVPQGALGYTF. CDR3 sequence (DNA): TGTGCCAGCAGCTTGGTGCCACAGGGGGCGCTTGGCTACACCTTC.

DNA of the CDR3: TGTGCCAGTAGGAGACTCGGGGAACCGGGGGACACCGGGGAGCTGTTTTTT. This encodes CASRRLGEPGDTGELFF. The genes are TRBV19 and TRBJ2-2; a weak D match, TRBD2 (6 bases). The ends were cut back, 6 bases at V and 3 bases at J, with 20 bases in the middle. This CDR3 comprises 17 residues. The germline gives CDR1 LNHDA, CDR2 SQIVND (reference sequence).

The CDR3 DNA is TGTGCCAGCAGCTTAGGGACTTTTGAGCCCCTCCACTTT. It is translated as CASSLGTFEPLHF. J is TRBJ1-6 and V is TRBV11-2; no clear D gene. The CDR3 has 13 amino acids. The V gene's germline CDR1 is SGHAT and CDR2 FQNNGV. Trimming shortened V by 1 base and J by 13 bases, and 11 bases separated the two germline ends.

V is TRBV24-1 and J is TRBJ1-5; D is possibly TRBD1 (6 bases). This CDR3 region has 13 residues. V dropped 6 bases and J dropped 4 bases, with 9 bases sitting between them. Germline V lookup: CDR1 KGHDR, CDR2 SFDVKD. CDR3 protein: CATSSRGNQPQHF. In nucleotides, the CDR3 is TGTGCCACCAGTTCCAGGGGTAATCAGCCCCAGCATTTT.

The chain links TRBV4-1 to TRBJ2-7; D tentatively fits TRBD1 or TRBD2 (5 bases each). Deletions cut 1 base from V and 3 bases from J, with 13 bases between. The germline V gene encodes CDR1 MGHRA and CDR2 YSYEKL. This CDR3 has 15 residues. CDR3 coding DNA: TGCGCCAGCAGCCAAGTTCCGGGACCCAACTACGAGCAGTACGTC. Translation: CASSQVPGPNYEQYV.

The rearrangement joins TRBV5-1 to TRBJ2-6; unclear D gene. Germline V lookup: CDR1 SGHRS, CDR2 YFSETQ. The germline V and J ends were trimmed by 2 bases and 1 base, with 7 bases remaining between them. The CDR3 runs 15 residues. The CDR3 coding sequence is TGCGCCAGCAGCTTCCCGGGTTCTGGGGCCAACGTCCTGACTTTC. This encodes CASSFPGSGANVLTF.

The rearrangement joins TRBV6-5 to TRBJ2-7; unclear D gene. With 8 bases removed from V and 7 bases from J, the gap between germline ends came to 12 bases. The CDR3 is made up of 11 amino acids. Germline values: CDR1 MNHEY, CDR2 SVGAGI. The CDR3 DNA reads TGTGCCAGCCGAACCACAAGGGAGCAGTACTTC. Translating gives CASRTTREQYF.

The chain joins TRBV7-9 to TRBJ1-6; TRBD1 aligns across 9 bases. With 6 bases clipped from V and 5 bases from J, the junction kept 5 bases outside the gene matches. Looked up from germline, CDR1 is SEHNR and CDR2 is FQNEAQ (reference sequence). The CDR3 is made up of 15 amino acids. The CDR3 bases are TGTGCCAGCAGAGAGTGGGACAGGGATAATTCACCCCTCCACTTT. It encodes CASREWDRDNSPLHF.

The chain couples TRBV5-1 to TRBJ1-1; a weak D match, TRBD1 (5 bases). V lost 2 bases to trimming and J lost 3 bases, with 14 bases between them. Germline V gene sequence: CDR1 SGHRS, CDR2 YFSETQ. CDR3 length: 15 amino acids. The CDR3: CASSLVPRGDTEAFF. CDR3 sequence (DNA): TGCGCCAGCAGCTTAGTCCCACGGGGGGACACTGAAGCTTTCTTT.

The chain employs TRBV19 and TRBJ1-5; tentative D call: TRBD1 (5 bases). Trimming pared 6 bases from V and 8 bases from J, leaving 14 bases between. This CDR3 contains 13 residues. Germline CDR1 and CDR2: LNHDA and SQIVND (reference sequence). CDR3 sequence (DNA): TGTGCCAGTAGAGGGCAGGGCGGCGAGCCCCAGCATTTT. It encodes CASRGQGGEPQHF.

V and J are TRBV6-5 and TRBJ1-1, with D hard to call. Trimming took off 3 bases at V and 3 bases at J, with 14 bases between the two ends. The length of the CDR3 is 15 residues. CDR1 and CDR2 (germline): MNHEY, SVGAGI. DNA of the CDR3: TGTGCCAGCAGTTATTCCTCCTCTACTTACACTGAAGCTTTCTTT. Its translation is CASSYSSSTYTEAFF.

The CDR3 sequence is CASSWGPSSYEQYV. The CDR3 DNA reads as TGTGCCAGCAGCTGGGGTCCGAGCTCCTACGAGCAGTACGTC. This sequence joins TRBV11-2 and TRBJ2-7; D uncertain. V was clipped by 4 bases and J by 0 bases, with 10 bases between them. The germline V gene has CDR1 SGHAT and CDR2 FQNNGV. The CDR3 length is 14 residues.

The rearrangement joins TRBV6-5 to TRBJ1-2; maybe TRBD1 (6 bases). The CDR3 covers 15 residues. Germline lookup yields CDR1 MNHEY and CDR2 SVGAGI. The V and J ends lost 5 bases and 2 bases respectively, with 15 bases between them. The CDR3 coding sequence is TGTGCCAGCAGTCTTCGGGGGCAGGACAACTATGGCTACACCTTC. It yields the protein CASSLRGQDNYGYTF.

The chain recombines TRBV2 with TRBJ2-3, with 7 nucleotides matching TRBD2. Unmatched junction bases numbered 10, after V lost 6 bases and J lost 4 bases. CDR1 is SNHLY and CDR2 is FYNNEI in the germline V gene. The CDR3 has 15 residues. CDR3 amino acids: CASRGSGSGPDTQYF. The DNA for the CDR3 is TGTGCCAGCAGAGGTAGCGGGTCTGGCCCAGATACGCAGTATTTT.